One sample yielded the 26 T cell receptor beta chains listed below, sequenced in a study of CD8 T cells in Susac syndrome (dated by TCRdb to between 2019 and 2020). The library was prepared using the immunoSEQ multiplex PCR assay. RNA was extracted with the RNeasy kit and 0.5 to 1 ug was reverse transcribed using random hexamers. The public reads were reprocessed in TCRdb via fastp at Q25 and MiXCR, keeping in-frame beta chains. All rows with the same CDR3 protein become a single entry with the most common DNA and genes. The sample profile shows 150,000 to 200,000 distinct CDR3 sequences; roughly 94% of them were found once. The ten largest clonotypes hold about 0.094% of the sample. Sequenced input: CD4+ T cells from PBMCs. These receptors all come from a human donor with multiple sclerosis.

The chain recombines TRBV7-9 with TRBJ1-1; a possible D gene is TRBD1 (6 bases). This CDR3 has 15 residues. V lost 1 base, J lost 1 base, and 10 bases lay in between. The V gene's germline CDR1 is SEHNR and CDR2 FQNEAQ (reference sequence). Here the CDR3 reads CASSLVRGENTEAFF. Here the CDR3 DNA reads TGTGCCAGCAGCTTAGTCAGGGGCGAGAACACTGAAGCTTTCTTT.

The chain combines TRBV19 with TRBJ1-3; the D gene is possibly TRBD1 (5 bases). V lost 3 bases, J lost 5 bases, and 11 bases lay in between. The CDR3 totals 14 residues. Per germline, CDR1 LNHDA and CDR2 SQIVND (reference sequence). CDR3 nucleotides: TGTGCCAGTAGTATCAGCGGGGGAAGAAACACCATATATTTT. This encodes CASSISGGRNTIYF.

The rearrangement uses TRBV20-1 and TRBJ2-7; weak D call: TRBD2 (6 bases). CDR1 DFQATT and CDR2 SNEGSKA come from the germline V gene (reference sequence). The CDR3 consists of 13 residues. Trimming took off 6 bases at V and 2 bases at J, with 14 bases between the two ends. As DNA, the CDR3 is TGCAGTGCACCCTGGGCGGGAACCTACGAGCAGTACTTC. It yields the protein CSAPWAGTYEQYF.

The chain couples TRBV19 to TRBJ2-4; 11 bases map to TRBD1. V shed 3 bases and J 5 bases; nucleotides not matched to a gene: 0. The germline V gene encodes CDR1 LNHDA and CDR2 SQIVND (reference sequence). This CDR3 is 14 amino acids long. CDR3 coding DNA: TGTGCCAGTAGTATGGGACAGGGGGAAAACATTCAGTACTTC. Its translation: CASSMGQGENIQYF.

The table lists this clonotype with a count of one. The V call is TRBV4-1, the J call TRBJ2-5; 13 bases agree with TRBD2. V gave up 5 bases and J gave up 4 bases; unmatched junction bases: 13. The CDR3 runs 18 residues. Germline CDR1 reads MGHRA; CDR2 reads YSYEKL. In DNA form, the CDR3 reads TGCGCCAGCAGCTTCGGGACTAGCGGGACCGACCTTCGAGAGACCCAGTACTTC. It yields the protein CASSFGTSGTDLRETQYF.

The genes are TRBV5-4 and TRBJ1-2, with 7 positions matching TRBD1. Germline V CDR1 and CDR2: SGHNT, YYREEE (reference sequence). The CDR3 is 14 residues long. Trimming removed 4 bases from V and 3 bases from J; junction bases left unmatched: 6. The CDR3 here is CASSRGQEYYGYTF. The CDR3 DNA follows: TGTGCCAGCAGCAGAGGACAGGAGTACTATGGCTACACCTTC.

This chain uses TRBV30 with TRBJ2-5; 11 bases agree with TRBD2. After removal of 2 bases from V and 10 bases from J, the junction contained 6 bases not matched to a gene. This CDR3 comprises 13 residues. Germline V gives CDR1 GTSNPN, CDR2 SVGIG (reference sequence). CDR3 loop: CAWSMNSGRVQYF. The CDR3 nucleotides are TGTGCCTGGAGTATGAATAGCGGGAGGGTCCAGTACTTC. Full variable domain (missing parts from reference TRBV30 and TRBJ2-5): SQTIHQWPATLVQPVGSPLSLECTVEGTSNPNLYWYRQAAGRGLQLLFYSVGIGQISSEVPQNLSASRPQDRQFILSSKKLLLSDSGFYLCAWSMNSGRVQYFGPGTRLLVL.

The chain has TRBV7-3 and TRBJ2-3, with 10 nucleotides matching TRBD2. Trimming at V came to 5 bases and at J to 0 bases, leaving 2 bases not matched to a gene. Germline values: CDR1 SGHTA, CDR2 FQGTGA. This CDR3 spans 15 amino acids. CDR3 region: CASSPGLASTDTQYF. CDR3 nucleotides: TGTGCCAGCAGCCCGGGACTAGCGAGCACAGATACGCAGTATTTT. Full variable domain (rest looked up from reference TRBV7-3 and TRBJ2-3): GAGVSQTPSNKVTEKGKYVELRCDPISGHTALYWYRQSLGQGPEFLIYFQGTGAADDSGLPNDRFFAVRPEGSVSTLKIQRTERGDSAVYLCASSPGLASTDTQYFGPGTRLTVL.

The chain joins TRBV6-1 to TRBJ2-7; D not resolved. CDR3 length: 11 amino acids. Between the trimmed V and J ends, which lost 4 bases and 8 bases, there was a span of 9 bases. Germline V gene lookup returns CDR1 MNHNS and CDR2 SASEGT. CDR3 sequence (DNA): TGTGCCAGCAGTGGTGTGGGAAAGCAGTACTTC. Encoded protein: CASSGVGKQYF.

The rearrangement joins TRBV7-9 to TRBJ1-1; D is perhaps TRBD1 (6 bases). Germline lookup yields CDR1 SEHNR and CDR2 FQNEAQ (reference sequence). The CDR3 has 14 amino acids. V was cut by 3 bases and J by 6 bases, with 14 bases left in between. CDR3 region: CASSLEGGPAEAFF. The CDR3 DNA is TGTGCCAGCAGCTTGGAGGGGGGACCGGCTGAAGCTTTCTTT.

The chain has TRBV6-6 and TRBJ2-7; 7 bases align to TRBD1. From germline, CDR1 is MNHNY and CDR2 SVGAGI (reference sequence). The CDR3 spans 15 residues. V gave up 2 bases and J gave up 3 bases; unmatched junction bases: 7. The CDR3 DNA reads as TGTGCCAGCAGTTACAGACAGGGATTATACTACGAGCAGTACTTC. Translation gives CASSYRQGLYYEQYF.

This clonotype was detected once. The rearrangement links TRBV2 to TRBJ1-5; tentatively, D is TRBD1 (5 bases). Looked up from germline, CDR1 is SNHLY and CDR2 is FYNNEI. V lost 6 bases and J lost 6, with 9 bases in between. This CDR3 spans 12 amino acids. The CDR3 protein is CASRERGQPQHF. The CDR3 nucleotides are TGTGCCAGCAGGGAAAGGGGTCAGCCCCAGCATTTT.

V and J are TRBV6-6 and TRBJ1-5, with D unresolved. CDR3 size: 13 residues. V lost 6 bases, J lost 0 bases, and 6 bases lay in between. Germline-derived CDR1 and CDR2 are MNHNY and SVGAGI (reference sequence). CDR3 in amino acids: CASREVSNQPQHF. The DNA for the CDR3 is TGTGCCAGCAGGGAGGTTAGCAATCAGCCCCAGCATTTT.

A single count supports this clonotype. This chain's CDR3 is CSAGQGDQPQHF. CDR3 nucleotides: TGCAGCGCAGGACAGGGAGATCAGCCCCAGCATTTT. The rearrangement joins TRBV29-1 to TRBJ1-5; 8 bases line up with TRBD1. V lost 7 bases and J lost 5; bases outside the gene matches: 4. Germline lookup yields CDR1 SQVTM and CDR2 ANQGSEA. There are 12 residues in the CDR3. The full variable domain, rest sourced from reference TRBV29-1 and TRBJ1-5, is SAVISQKPSRDICQRGTSLTIQCQVDSQVTMMFWYRQQPGQSLTLIATANQGSEATYESGFVIDKFPISRPNLTFSTLTVSNMSPEDSSIYLCSAGQGDQPQHFGDGTRLSIL.

This chain connects TRBV24-1 to TRBJ1-1; D possibly corresponds to TRBD1 (6 bases). Germline V gene data show CDR1 as KGHDR and CDR2 as SFDVKD. The CDR3 covers 13 residues. With 4 bases removed from V and 7 bases from J, the gap between germline ends came to 12 bases. The CDR3: CATSEKQGSEAFF. The CDR3 DNA reads as TGTGCCACCAGTGAGAAGCAGGGGAGTGAAGCTTTCTTT.

V usage is TRBV2 and J usage is TRBJ2-5; possible D gene TRBD2, 6 bases. This CDR3 comprises 12 residues. Trimming cost V 2 bases and J 13 bases, with 14 bases left between them. CDR1 and CDR2 (germline): SNHLY, FYNNEI. As DNA, the CDR3 is TGTGCCAGCAGTGAATCTGGAGGGGTTCGGTACTTC. It yields the protein CASSESGGVRYF.

This chain links TRBV5-6 with TRBJ2-7, with TRBD2 matching 7 bases. Germline loops: CDR1 SGHDT, CDR2 YYEEEE. V lost 7 bases to trimming and J lost 4 bases; unmatched junction nucleotides: 11. The CDR3 loop spans 14 amino acids. The CDR3 is CASGPSGRGYEQYF. The CDR3 DNA sequence: TGTGCCAGCGGGCCTAGCGGCAGAGGGTACGAGCAGTACTTC. The variable domain in full, completed from reference TRBV5-6 and TRBJ2-7, reads DAGVTQSPTHLIKTRGQQVTLRCSPKSGHDTVSWYQQALGQGPQFIFQYYEEEERQRGNFPDRFSGHQFPNYSSELNVNALLLGDSALYLCASGPSGRGYEQYFGPGTRLTVT.

V is TRBV7-6 and J is TRBJ2-7, with a tentative D call TRBD1 (6 bases). Germline V gene lookup returns CDR1 SGHVS and CDR2 FNYEAQ. The CDR3 totals 14 residues. Deletions cut 1 base from V and 4 bases from J, with 11 bases between. CDR3 sequence (DNA): TGTGCCAGCAGCTTAGGAGGGGGAGCGTACGAGCAGTACTTC. Translated, it gives CASSLGGGAYEQYF.

The chain recombines TRBV27 with TRBJ2-5, with 7 bases matching TRBD2. V lost 8 bases, J lost 5 bases, and 11 bases stayed unmatched. The CDR3 is 14 amino acids. Per germline, CDR1 MNHEY and CDR2 SMNVEV (reference sequence). As DNA, the CDR3 is TGTGCCAGCCAAAGAAAGCGGGATTCTGAGACCCAGTACTTC. Protein product: CASQRKRDSETQYF.

This sequence joins TRBV5-1 and TRBJ2-5, with 9 nucleotides matching TRBD1. CDR1 and CDR2 (germline): SGHRS, YFSETQ. Unmatched junction bases numbered 9, after V lost 5 bases and J lost 4 bases. The CDR3 spans 15 residues. The CDR3: CASRIAGTGIETQYF. The CDR3, as DNA: TGCGCCAGCAGAATTGCCGGGACAGGGATAGAGACCCAGTACTTC.

The rearrangement links TRBV7-9 to TRBJ1-5; 7 nucleotides agree with TRBD1. This CDR3 comprises 14 residues. Germline V gene lookup returns CDR1 SEHNR and CDR2 FQNEAQ (reference sequence). V shed 5 bases, J shed 2 bases, and the junction held 3 bases outside the gene matches. The chain's CDR3 is CASSVTGGNQPQHF. The CDR3 DNA sequence: TGTGCCAGCAGCGTCACAGGGGGCAATCAGCCCCAGCATTTT.

The rearrangement joins TRBV28 to TRBJ2-1; D remains unclear. Germline V gene sequence: CDR1 MDHEN, CDR2 SYDVKM. The CDR3 totals 17 residues. V lost 2 bases and J 1 base, leaving 15 bases between the germline ends. The CDR3 DNA follows: TGTGCCAGCAGTTTAATCGACTTCAGGCCGTCCTACAATGAGCAGTTCTTC. This translates into CASSLIDFRPSYNEQFF. Drawing the rest from reference TRBV28 and TRBJ2-1, the complete variable domain is DVKVTQSSRYLVKRTGEKVFLECVQDMDHENMFWYRQDPGLGLRLIYFSYDVKMKEKGDIPEGYSVSREKKERFSLILESASTNQTSMYLCASSLIDFRPSYNEQFFGPGTRLTVL.

The chain joins TRBV10-3 to TRBJ1-2; D is possibly TRBD1 (6 bases). V lost 0 bases and J 6 bases, leaving 11 bases between the germline ends. Germline CDR1 reads ENHRY; CDR2 reads SYGVKD. This CDR3 spans 14 amino acids. CDR3 amino acids: CAISESRQAHGYTF. For the CDR3, the DNA is TGTGCCATCAGTGAGTCCCGACAGGCTCATGGCTACACCTTC.

J is TRBJ2-5 and V is TRBV5-4, with a possible D match to TRBD2 (5 bases). This CDR3 has 14 residues. Trimming left V 1 base short and J 5 bases short, with 12 bases between. Germline CDR1 is SGHNT and CDR2 is YYREEE (reference sequence). For the CDR3, the DNA is TGTGCCAGCAGCTTGCGGCAACCGGGGGAGACCCAGTACTTC. As protein: CASSLRQPGETQYF.

This clonotype was seen a single time. V is TRBV15 and J is TRBJ2-7; D unclear. Trimming pared 1 base from V and 2 bases from J, leaving 12 bases between. In germline, CDR1 is LNHNV, CDR2 YYDKDF (reference sequence). The CDR3 consists of 15 residues. The CDR3 loop reads CATSRGPRPPYEQYF. The CDR3 nucleotides are TGTGCCACCAGCAGAGGTCCCCGACCCCCCTACGAGCAGTACTTC.

V is TRBV4-1 and J is TRBJ2-2; 11 bases map to TRBD2. Per germline, CDR1 MGHRA and CDR2 YSYEKL. The V gene end was trimmed by 0 bases and the J gene end by 4 bases; junction bases not matched to a gene: 4. The CDR3 sequence is 17 residues long. The CDR3 region has the DNA TGCGCCAGCAGCCAAGATCCGGGACTAGCGGCCACCGGGGAGCTGTTTTTT. This translates into CASSQDPGLAATGELFF.